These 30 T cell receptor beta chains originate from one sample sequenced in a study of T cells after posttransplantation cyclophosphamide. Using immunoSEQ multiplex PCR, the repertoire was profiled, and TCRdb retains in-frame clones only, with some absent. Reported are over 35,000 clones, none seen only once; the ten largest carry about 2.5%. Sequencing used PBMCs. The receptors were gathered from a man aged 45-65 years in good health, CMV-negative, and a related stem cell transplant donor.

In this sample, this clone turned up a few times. The CDR3 DNA reads TGTGCCAGCAGCCAAGATTCGGGGGGATTAAACATTCAGTACTTC. As protein: CASSQDSGGLNIQYF. The chain is built from TRBV4-2 and TRBJ2-4, with TRBD2 matching over 7 bases. Germline V gene data show CDR1 as LGHNA and CDR2 as YNFKEQ. The CDR3 covers 15 residues. The V segment lost 0 bases and the J segment 6 bases; nucleotides outside the gene matches: 5.

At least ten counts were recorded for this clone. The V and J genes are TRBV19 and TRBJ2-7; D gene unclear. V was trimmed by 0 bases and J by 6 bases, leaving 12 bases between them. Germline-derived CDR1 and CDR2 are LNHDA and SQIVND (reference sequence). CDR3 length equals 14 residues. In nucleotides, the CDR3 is TGTGCCAGTAGTATAGATCCCGGAGTTAGCGAGCAGTACTTC. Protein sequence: CASSIDPGVSEQYF.

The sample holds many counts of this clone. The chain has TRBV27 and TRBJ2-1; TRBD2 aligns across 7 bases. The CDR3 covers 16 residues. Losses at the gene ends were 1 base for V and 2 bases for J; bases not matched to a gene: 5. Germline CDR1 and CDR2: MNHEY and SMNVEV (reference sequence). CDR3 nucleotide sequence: TGTGCCAGCAGTTTATACAGCGGGGCTACCTACAATGAGCAGTTCTTC. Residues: CASSLYSGATYNEQFF.

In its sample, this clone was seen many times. CDR3 nucleotide sequence: TGTGCCAGCAGTTACTCTGGGGGGTATGGCTATGGCTACACCTTC. Its translation is CASSYSGGYGYGYTF. The chain recombines TRBV6-5 with TRBJ1-2, with D possibly being TRBD1 (5 bases). V was cut by 0 bases and J by 4 bases, with 12 bases left in between. The V gene's germline CDR1 is MNHEY and CDR2 SVGAGI. The CDR3 is 15 residues long.

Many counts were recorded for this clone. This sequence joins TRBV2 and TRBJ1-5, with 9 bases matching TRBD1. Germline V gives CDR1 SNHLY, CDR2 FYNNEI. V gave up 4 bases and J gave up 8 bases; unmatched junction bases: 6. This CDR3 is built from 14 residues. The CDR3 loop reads CASSGTGGGEPQHF. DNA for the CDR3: TGTGCCAGCAGTGGAACAGGGGGCGGAGAGCCCCAGCATTTT.

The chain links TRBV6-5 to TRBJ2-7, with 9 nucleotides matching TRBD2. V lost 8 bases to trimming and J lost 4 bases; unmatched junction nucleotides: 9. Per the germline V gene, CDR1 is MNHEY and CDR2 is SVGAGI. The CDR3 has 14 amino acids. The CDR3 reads CASVASGDGYEQYF. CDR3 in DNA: TGTGCCAGCGTGGCTAGCGGGGATGGATACGAGCAGTACTTC.

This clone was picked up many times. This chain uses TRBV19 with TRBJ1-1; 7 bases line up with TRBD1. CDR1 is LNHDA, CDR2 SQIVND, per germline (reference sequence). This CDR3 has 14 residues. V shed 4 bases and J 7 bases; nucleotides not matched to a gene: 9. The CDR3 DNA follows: TGTGCCAGTAGTAGTACAGGGGATTCGGTTGAAGCTTTCTTT. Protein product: CASSSTGDSVEAFF. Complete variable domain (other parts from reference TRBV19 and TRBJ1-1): DGGITQSPKYLFRKEGQNVTLSCEQNLNHDAMYWYRQDPGQGLRLIYYSQIVNDFQKGDIAEGYSVSREKKESFPLTVTSAQKNPTAFYLCASSSTGDSVEAFFGQGTRLTVV.

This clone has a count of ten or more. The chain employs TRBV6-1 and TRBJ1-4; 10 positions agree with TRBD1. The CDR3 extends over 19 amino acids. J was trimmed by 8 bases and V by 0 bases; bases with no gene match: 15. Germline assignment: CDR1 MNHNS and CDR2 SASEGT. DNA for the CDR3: TGTGCCAGCAGTGAAGCGCTTCTGGGGCGGGGGACAGGGGCCGAAAAACTGTTTTTT. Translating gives CASSEALLGRGTGAEKLFF.

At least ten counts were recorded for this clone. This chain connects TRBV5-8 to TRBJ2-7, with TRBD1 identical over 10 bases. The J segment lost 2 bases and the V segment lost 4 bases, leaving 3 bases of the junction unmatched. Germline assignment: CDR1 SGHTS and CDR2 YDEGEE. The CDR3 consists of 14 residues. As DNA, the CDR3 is TGTGCCAGCAGCATGGGACAGGGGCCCTACGAGCAGTACTTC. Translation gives CASSMGQGPYEQYF. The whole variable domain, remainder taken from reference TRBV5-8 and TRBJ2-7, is EAGVTQSPTHLIKTRGQQATLRCSPISGHTSVYWYQQALGLGLQFLLWYDEGEERNRGNFPPRFSGRQFPNYSSELNVNALELEDSALYLCASSMGQGPYEQYFGPGTRLTVT.

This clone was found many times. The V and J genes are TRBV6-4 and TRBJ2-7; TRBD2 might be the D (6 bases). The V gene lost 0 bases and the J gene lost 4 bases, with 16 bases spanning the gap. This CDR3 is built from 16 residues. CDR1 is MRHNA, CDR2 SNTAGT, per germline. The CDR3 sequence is CASSDSRREAEYEQYF. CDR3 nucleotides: TGTGCCAGCAGTGACTCGAGGAGGGAGGCCGAATACGAGCAGTACTTC.

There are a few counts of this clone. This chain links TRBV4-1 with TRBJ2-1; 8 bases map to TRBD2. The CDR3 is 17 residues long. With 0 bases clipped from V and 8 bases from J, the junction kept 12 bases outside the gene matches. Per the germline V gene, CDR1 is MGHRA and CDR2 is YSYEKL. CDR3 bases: TGCGCCAGCAGCCAAGAGCCGGCGAGCGGGAGCAACTATGAGCAGTTCTTC. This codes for CASSQEPASGSNYEQFF.

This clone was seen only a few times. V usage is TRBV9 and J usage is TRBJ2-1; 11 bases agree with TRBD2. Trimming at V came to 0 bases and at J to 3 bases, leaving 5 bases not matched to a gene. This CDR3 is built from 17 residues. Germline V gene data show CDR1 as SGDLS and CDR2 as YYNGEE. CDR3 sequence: CASSVDPTSGSYNEQFF. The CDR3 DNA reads TGTGCCAGCAGCGTAGACCCTACTAGCGGGAGCTACAATGAGCAGTTCTTC.

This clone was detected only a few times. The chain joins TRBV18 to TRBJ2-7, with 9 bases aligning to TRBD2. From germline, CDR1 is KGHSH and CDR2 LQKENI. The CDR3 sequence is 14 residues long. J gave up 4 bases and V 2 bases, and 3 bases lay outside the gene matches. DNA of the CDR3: TGTGCCAGCTCACCAAAGGGACTAGCTTACGAGCAGTACTTC. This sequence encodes CASSPKGLAYEQYF.

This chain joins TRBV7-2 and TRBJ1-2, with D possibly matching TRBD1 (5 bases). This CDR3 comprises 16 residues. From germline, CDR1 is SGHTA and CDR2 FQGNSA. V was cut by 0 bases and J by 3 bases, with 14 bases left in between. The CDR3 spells CASSLAGAGRDYGYTF. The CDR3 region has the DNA TGTGCCAGCAGCTTAGCTGGGGCAGGTCGAGACTATGGCTACACCTTC.

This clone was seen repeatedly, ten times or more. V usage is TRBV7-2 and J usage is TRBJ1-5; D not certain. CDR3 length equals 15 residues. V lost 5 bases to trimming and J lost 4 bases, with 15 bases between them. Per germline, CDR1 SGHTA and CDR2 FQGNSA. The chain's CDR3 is CASSLRIGENQPQHF. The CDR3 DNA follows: TGTGCCAGCAGCCTAAGGATTGGGGAGAATCAGCCCCAGCATTTT.

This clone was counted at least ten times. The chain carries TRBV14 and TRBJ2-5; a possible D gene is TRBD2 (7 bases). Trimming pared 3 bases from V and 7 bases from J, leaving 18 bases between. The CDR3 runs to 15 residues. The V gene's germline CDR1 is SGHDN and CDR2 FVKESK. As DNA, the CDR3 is TGTGCCAGCAGCCAGGGGGTCGGGGGGCGTGCGACCCAGTACTTC. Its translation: CASSQGVGGRATQYF.

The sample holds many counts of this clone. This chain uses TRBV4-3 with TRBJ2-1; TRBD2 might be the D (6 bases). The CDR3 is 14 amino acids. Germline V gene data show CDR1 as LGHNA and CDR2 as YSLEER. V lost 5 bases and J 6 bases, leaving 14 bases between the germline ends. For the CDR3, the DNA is TGCGCCAGCAGCGGAGGGACTGATCGCAATGAGCAGTTCTTC. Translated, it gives CASSGGTDRNEQFF.

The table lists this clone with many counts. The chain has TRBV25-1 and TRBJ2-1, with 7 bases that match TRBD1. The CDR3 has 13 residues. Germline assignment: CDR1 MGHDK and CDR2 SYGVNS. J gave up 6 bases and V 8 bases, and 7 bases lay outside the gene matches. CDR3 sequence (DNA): TGTGCCAGCGGACTGACAGGGACCAATGAGCAGTTCTTC. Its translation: CASGLTGTNEQFF.

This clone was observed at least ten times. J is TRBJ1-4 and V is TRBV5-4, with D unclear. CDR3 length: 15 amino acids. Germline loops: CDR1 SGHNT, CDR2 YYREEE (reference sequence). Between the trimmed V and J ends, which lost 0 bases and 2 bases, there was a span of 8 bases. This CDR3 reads CASSLVGETNEKLFF. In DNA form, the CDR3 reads TGTGCCAGCAGCTTGGTCGGGGAGACTAATGAAAAACTGTTTTTT.

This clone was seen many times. CDR3 loop: CASWDRDSYEQYF. The CDR3 DNA sequence: TGTGCCAGCTGGGACAGGGATTCCTACGAGCAGTACTTC. V gene TRBV6-5 combines with J gene TRBJ2-7; 9 bases agree with TRBD1. V lost 8 bases, J lost 1 base, and 3 bases stayed unmatched. This CDR3 has 13 residues. Germline values: CDR1 MNHEY, CDR2 SVGAGI.

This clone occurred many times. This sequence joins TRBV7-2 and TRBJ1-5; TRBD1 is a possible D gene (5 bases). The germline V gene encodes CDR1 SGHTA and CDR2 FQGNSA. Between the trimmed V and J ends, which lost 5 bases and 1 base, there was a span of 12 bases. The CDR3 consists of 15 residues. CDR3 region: CASSDQGISNQPQHF. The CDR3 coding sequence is TGTGCCAGCAGCGACCAGGGTATAAGCAATCAGCCCCAGCATTTT.

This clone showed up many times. For the CDR3, the DNA is TGTGCCAGCAGCCGGGGACAGGGTCTCTCTGGAAACACCATATATTTT. Translating it yields CASSRGQGLSGNTIYF. V is TRBV5-8 and J is TRBJ1-3; 9 nucleotides line up with TRBD1. The CDR3 has 16 amino acids. Per germline, CDR1 SGHTS and CDR2 YDEGEE. Trimming removed 4 bases from V and 0 bases from J; junction bases left unmatched: 5.

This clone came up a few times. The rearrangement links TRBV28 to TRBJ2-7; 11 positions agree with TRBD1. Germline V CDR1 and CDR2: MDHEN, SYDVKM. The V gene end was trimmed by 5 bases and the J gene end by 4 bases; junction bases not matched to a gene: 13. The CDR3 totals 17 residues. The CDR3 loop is CASSPGTGGTSLYEQYF. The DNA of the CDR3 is TGTGCCAGCAGTCCCGGGACAGGGGGGACTTCCCTTTACGAGCAGTACTTC.

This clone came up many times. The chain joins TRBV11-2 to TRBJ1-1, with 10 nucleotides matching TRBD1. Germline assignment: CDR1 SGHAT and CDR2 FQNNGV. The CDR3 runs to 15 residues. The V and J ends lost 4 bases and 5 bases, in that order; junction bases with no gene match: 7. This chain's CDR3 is CASSWRGTGETEAFF. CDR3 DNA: TGTGCCAGCAGCTGGCGCGGGACAGGGGAGACTGAAGCTTTCTTT.

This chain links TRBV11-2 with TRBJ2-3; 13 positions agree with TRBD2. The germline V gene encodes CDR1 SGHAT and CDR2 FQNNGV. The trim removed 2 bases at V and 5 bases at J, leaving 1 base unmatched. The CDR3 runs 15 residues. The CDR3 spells CASSLWTSGRDTQYF. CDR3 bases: TGTGCCAGCAGCTTATGGACTAGCGGGAGAGATACGCAGTATTTT.

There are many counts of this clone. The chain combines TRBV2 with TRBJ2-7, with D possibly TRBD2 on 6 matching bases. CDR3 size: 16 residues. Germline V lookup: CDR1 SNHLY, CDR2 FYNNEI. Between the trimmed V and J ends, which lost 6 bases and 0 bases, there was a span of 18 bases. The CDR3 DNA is TGTGCCAGCAGCGCTCCGGGACTGAGGAGCTCCTACGAGCAGTACTTC. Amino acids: CASSAPGLRSSYEQYF.

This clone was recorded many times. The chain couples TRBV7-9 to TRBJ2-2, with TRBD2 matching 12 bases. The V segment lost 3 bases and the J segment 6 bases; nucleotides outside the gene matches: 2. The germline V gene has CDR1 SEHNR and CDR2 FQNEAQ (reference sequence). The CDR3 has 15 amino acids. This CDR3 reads CASSFTSGRPGELFF. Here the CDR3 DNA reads TGTGCCAGCAGCTTTACTAGCGGGAGGCCCGGGGAGCTGTTTTTT.

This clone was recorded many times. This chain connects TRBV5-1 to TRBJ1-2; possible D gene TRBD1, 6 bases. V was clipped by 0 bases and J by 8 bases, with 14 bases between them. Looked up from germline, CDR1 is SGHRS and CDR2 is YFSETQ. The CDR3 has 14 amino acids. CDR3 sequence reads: CASSLASGDHGYTF. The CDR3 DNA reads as TGCGCCAGCAGCTTGGCCTCAGGGGACCACGGCTACACCTTC.

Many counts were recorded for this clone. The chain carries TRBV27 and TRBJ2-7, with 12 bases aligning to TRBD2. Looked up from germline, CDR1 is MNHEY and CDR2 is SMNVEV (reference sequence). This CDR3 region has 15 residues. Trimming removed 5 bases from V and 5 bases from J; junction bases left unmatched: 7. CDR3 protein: CASSPRTSGNHEQYF. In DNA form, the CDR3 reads TGTGCCAGCAGTCCCCGGACTAGCGGGAATCACGAGCAGTACTTC.

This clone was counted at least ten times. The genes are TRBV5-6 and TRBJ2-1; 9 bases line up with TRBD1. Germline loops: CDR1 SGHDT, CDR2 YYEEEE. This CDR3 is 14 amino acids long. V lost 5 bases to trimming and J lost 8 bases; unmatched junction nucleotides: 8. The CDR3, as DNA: TGTGCCAGCAGAAGGACAGGGGTGGTGTATGAGCAGTTCTTC. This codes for CASRRTGVVYEQFF.